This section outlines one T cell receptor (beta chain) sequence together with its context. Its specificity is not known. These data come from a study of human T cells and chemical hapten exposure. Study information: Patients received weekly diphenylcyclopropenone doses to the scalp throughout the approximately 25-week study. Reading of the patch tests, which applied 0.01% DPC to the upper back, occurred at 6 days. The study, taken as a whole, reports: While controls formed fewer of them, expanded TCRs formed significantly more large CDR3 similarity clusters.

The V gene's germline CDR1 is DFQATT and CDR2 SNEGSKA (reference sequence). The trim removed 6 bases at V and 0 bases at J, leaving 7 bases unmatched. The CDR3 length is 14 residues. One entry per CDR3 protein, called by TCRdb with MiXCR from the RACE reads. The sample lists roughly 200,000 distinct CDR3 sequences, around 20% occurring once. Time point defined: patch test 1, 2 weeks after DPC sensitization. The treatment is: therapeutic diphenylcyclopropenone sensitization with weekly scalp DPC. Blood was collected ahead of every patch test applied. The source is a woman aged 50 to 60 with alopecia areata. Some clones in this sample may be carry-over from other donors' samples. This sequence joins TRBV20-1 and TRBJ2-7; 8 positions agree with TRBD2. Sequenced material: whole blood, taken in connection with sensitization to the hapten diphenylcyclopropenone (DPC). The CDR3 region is CSAVRTSGSYEQYF. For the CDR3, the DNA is TGCAGTGCGGTGCGTACTAGCGGCTCCTACGAGCAGTACTTC.